This is a list of T cell receptor beta chains from one sample in a study of T cell responses to AZD1222 COVID-19 vaccine. Profiling relied on immunoSEQ multiplex PCR, and the TCRdb table lists in-frame clones only, not all of them. The data show approximately 130,000 clones, over 75% seen once. Specimen: peripheral blood, collected 28 days after the second dose of the MenACWY control vaccine. These receptors were collected from an adult who received the MenACWY meningococcal vaccine as a control. Both conserved end residues are part of each CDR3. Each record gives: V gene, J gene, CDR3 protein.

v_gene: TRBV27
j_gene: TRBJ1-6
CDR3aa: CASNLQGVNSPLHF

v_gene: TRBV4-1
j_gene: TRBJ2-5
CDR3aa: CASSQVPGLEQETQYF

v_gene: TRBV6-1
j_gene: TRBJ1-4
CDR3aa: CASSEYLAGGTEKLFF

v_gene: TRBV5-6
j_gene: TRBJ1-3
CDR3aa: CASSFTQANSGNTIYF

v_gene: TRBV7-9
j_gene: TRBJ1-1
CDR3aa: CASRLAPRQGENTEAFF

v_gene: TRBV5-1
j_gene: TRBJ1-4
CDR3aa: CASSLGQGVEKLFF

v_gene: TRBV18
j_gene: TRBJ1-1
CDR3aa: CASRPPGGWTEAFF

v_gene: TRBV6-1
j_gene: TRBJ1-6
CDR3aa: CASSEYLSPVGGNSPLHF

v_gene: TRBV7-2
j_gene: TRBJ2-7
CDR3aa: CASSLVGTPEYEQYF

v_gene: TRBV27
j_gene: TRBJ2-2
CDR3aa: CASSPNSGTGNTGELFF

v_gene: TRBV2
j_gene: TRBJ2-5
CDR3aa: CASILRASGRDNQETQYF

v_gene: TRBV10-3
j_gene: TRBJ1-4
CDR3aa: CAISGQDATNEKLFF

v_gene: TRBV28
j_gene: TRBJ1-5
CDR3aa: CASSLRGQFNQPQHF

v_gene: TRBV2
j_gene: TRBJ2-1
CDR3aa: CASRRTSVYNEQFF

v_gene: TRBV5-1
j_gene: TRBJ1-3
CDR3aa: CASSLKQGAGNTIYF

v_gene: TRBV23-1
j_gene: TRBJ1-2
CDR3aa: CASSQRIRNYGYTF

v_gene: TRBV19
j_gene: TRBJ1-6
CDR3aa: CASRTIRVGNSPLHF

v_gene: TRBV3-1/TRBV3-2
j_gene: TRBJ1-3
CDR3aa: CASSQDLGTSSSGNTIYF

v_gene: TRBV4-1
j_gene: TRBJ2-1
CDR3aa: CASSQDWRPEGNEQFF

v_gene: TRBV7-2
j_gene: TRBJ2-7
CDR3aa: CASSYSYGRGGYEQYF

v_gene: TRBV6-2/TRBV6-3
j_gene: TRBJ1-5
CDR3aa: CASSRDRAGTRSNQPQHF

v_gene: TRBV2
j_gene: TRBJ2-4
CDR3aa: CASRETGKNIQYF

v_gene: TRBV5-1
j_gene: TRBJ2-1
CDR3aa: CASSGLAVYNEQFF

v_gene: TRBV3-1/TRBV3-2
j_gene: TRBJ1-2
CDR3aa: CASSPFAGGNYGYTF

v_gene: TRBV7-2
j_gene: TRBJ2-7
CDR3aa: CASTKTGGREQYF

v_gene: TRBV28
j_gene: TRBJ1-6
CDR3aa: CASRSPPRQQHNSPLHF

v_gene: TRBV9
j_gene: TRBJ2-1
CDR3aa: CASSGKPGQVYNEQFF

v_gene: TRBV28
j_gene: TRBJ1-2
CDR3aa: CASSPGPTTRRVYGYTF

v_gene: TRBV5-5
j_gene: TRBJ1-4
CDR3aa: CASSFFLNEKLFF

v_gene: TRBV2
j_gene: TRBJ2-5
CDR3aa: CASSPPAGETQYF

v_gene: TRBV5-1
j_gene: TRBJ1-5
CDR3aa: CASSLEGGQPQHF

v_gene: TRBV5-1
j_gene: TRBJ2-5
CDR3aa: CASSWTGYQETQYF

v_gene: TRBV7-2
j_gene: TRBJ1-5
CDR3aa: CASSFLAGSNQPQHF

v_gene: TRBV6-5
j_gene: TRBJ2-3
CDR3aa: CASRLAVGPMGTQYF

v_gene: TRBV7-9
j_gene: TRBJ1-1
CDR3aa: CASSLVAREIEAFF

v_gene: TRBV19
j_gene: TRBJ2-7
CDR3aa: CASSTPGTGPSYEQYF

v_gene: TRBV7-9
j_gene: TRBJ1-6
CDR3aa: CASSAGEHSPLHF

v_gene: TRBV4-3
j_gene: TRBJ2-3
CDR3aa: CASSQEGGSTDTQYF

v_gene: TRBV3-1/TRBV3-2
j_gene: TRBJ2-5
CDR3aa: CASGDRGRETQYF

v_gene: TRBV18
j_gene: TRBJ1-1
CDR3aa: CASSPPKGGTEAFF

v_gene: TRBV2
j_gene: TRBJ1-1
CDR3aa: CASRAQNTEAFF

v_gene: TRBV9
j_gene: TRBJ2-3
CDR3aa: CASSEGDGMGTDTQYF

v_gene: TRBV24-1
j_gene: TRBJ2-5
CDR3aa: CATSDFRDAETQYF

v_gene: TRBV7-9
j_gene: TRBJ1-1
CDR3aa: CASSSGLPRRRNTEAFF

v_gene: TRBV12-3/TRBV12-4
j_gene: TRBJ2-2
CDR3aa: CASSLGVAGELFF

v_gene: TRBV29-1
j_gene: TRBJ1-4
CDR3aa: CSALGQENEKLFF

v_gene: TRBV11-3
j_gene: TRBJ1-1
CDR3aa: CASSFKGRTEAFF

v_gene: TRBV18
j_gene: TRBJ2-1
CDR3aa: CASSPGLVMDYNEQFF

v_gene: TRBV28
j_gene: TRBJ2-2
CDR3aa: CASLAQISAGELFF

v_gene: TRBV19
j_gene: TRBJ1-2
CDR3aa: CATQRGGGYGYTF

v_gene: TRBV12-5
j_gene: TRBJ2-3
CDR3aa: CASGTGLAGNTDTQYF